The 32 T cell receptor beta chains below were found in one sample sequenced in a study of blood T cell repertoires in COVID-19. Generated by immunoSEQ multiplex PCR, the TCRdb table keeps only in-frame clones and is missing some. The data contain approximately 65,000 clones, approximately 80% of them seen just once; the ten biggest clones take up approximately 20%. Sequencing was done on a sample of peripheral blood. The source is a human donor in a cohort sampled during active COVID-19.

This clone has a count of ten or more. The gene calls are TRBV14 and TRBJ1-6; D is possibly TRBD1 (6 bases). V gave up 4 bases and J gave up 14 bases, with 18 bases separating them. Germline V gene lookup returns CDR1 SGHDN and CDR2 FVKESK. The length of the CDR3 is 14 residues. As DNA, the CDR3 is TGTGCCAGCAGCCTAACCCGGGGCCGGGACACCCTCCACTTT. Protein sequence: CASSLTRGRDTLHF.

As regards this clone: Germline is not matched at one junction end, which may reflect a read error. This chain joins TRBV18 and TRBJ2-2; 8 bases align to TRBD1. The CDR3 contains 16 residues. The germline gives CDR1 KGHSH, CDR2 LQKENI. CDR3 sequence reads: CASSAPDRGNTGELFF. CDR3 in DNA: TGTGCCAGCTCAGCACCAGACAGGGGGAACACCGGGGAGCTGTTTTTT. Combining the CDR3 with reference TRBV18 and TRBJ2-2 gives the whole variable domain NAGVMQNPRHLVRRRGQEARLRCSPMKGHSHVYWYRQLPEEGLKFMVYLQKENIIDESGMPKERFSAEFPKEGPSILRIQQVVRGDSAAYFCASSAPDRGNTGELFFGEGSRLTVL.

This chain connects TRBV7-2 to TRBJ2-3; tentative D call: TRBD2 (5 bases). The CDR3 loop spans 15 amino acids. Trimming took 5 bases from V and 2 from J, leaving 14 bases between them. CDR1 is SGHTA and CDR2 is FQGNSA in the germline V gene. CDR3 sequence reads: CASSTSRTDTDTQYF. CDR3 bases: TGTGCCAGCAGCACTAGTAGGACGGACACAGATACGCAGTATTTT.

CDR3 protein: CASSLGPGYNSPLHF. The CDR3, as DNA: TGCGCCAGCAGCTTGGGCCCGGGCTATAATTCACCCCTCCACTTT. This chain links TRBV5-1 with TRBJ1-6; no clear D. The CDR3 loop spans 15 amino acids. Trimming left V 0 bases short and J 3 bases short, with 7 bases between. Germline CDR1 is SGHRS and CDR2 is YFSETQ.

Turning to this clone: One end of the junction fails to match germline, which may point to a read error. The chain joins TRBV27 to TRBJ2-7; 12 bases fit TRBD1. Germline V gene sequence: CDR1 MNHEY, CDR2 SMNVEV (reference sequence). The CDR3 spans 16 residues. This CDR3 reads CASSVSPGQGAYEQYF. DNA for the CDR3: TGTGCCAGCAGTGTATCCCCGGGACAGGGGGCTTACGAGCAGTACTTC.

This clone was recorded only once. The chain carries TRBV14 and TRBJ2-1; D may be TRBD2 (6 bases). CDR3 length: 16 amino acids. Germline-derived CDR1 and CDR2 are SGHDN and FVKESK. The ends were cut back, 1 base at V and 1 base at J, with 11 bases in the middle. The CDR3 DNA reads TGTGCCAGCAGCCAAGGCGCCGGGAGATCCTACAATGAGCAGTTCTTC. As protein: CASSQGAGRSYNEQFF.

This clone occurred once. The chain is built from TRBV6-1 and TRBJ2-7; maybe TRBD1 (5 bases). The CDR3 consists of 13 residues. Per the germline V gene, CDR1 is MNHNS and CDR2 is SASEGT. Trimming stripped 2 bases from V and 6 bases from J, with 11 bases between. DNA of the CDR3: TGTGCCAGCAGTGAACCCAGGGAAGGCGAGCAGTACTTC. Protein sequence: CASSEPREGEQYF.

V usage is TRBV6-5 and J usage is TRBJ1-6; TRBD1 matches at 8 bases. Germline CDR1 MNHEY, CDR2 SVGAGI. This CDR3 has 13 amino acids. V was clipped by 6 bases and J by 10 bases; unmatched bases: 5. In DNA form, the CDR3 reads TGTGCCAGCAGAATTCAGGGGGCATCACCCCTCCACTTT. Protein product: CASRIQGASPLHF.

The rearrangement uses TRBV9 and TRBJ2-2; TRBD1 matches 8 bases. CDR3 length equals 14 residues. Germline lookup yields CDR1 SGDLS and CDR2 YYNGEE. J lost 2 bases, V lost 7 bases, and 4 bases had no gene match. The CDR3 here is CASQGAVNTGELFF. The CDR3 DNA reads as TGTGCCAGCCAGGGGGCCGTTAACACCGGGGAGCTGTTTTTT.

The chain uses TRBV5-4 and TRBJ1-1; perhaps TRBD1 as D (6 bases). The CDR3 extends over 16 amino acids. Trimming removed 6 bases at V and 2 bases at J, with 20 bases between. CDR1 is SGHNT and CDR2 is YYREEE in the germline V gene (reference sequence). CDR3 bases: TGTGCCAGCATTGCCGGGACAAGAACACACAACACTGAAGCTTTCTTT. This encodes CASIAGTRTHNTEAFF.

This clone was seen only a few times. This chain links TRBV2 with TRBJ2-7; possibly TRBD2 for D (5 bases). This CDR3 spans 14 amino acids. The germline V gene has CDR1 SNHLY and CDR2 FYNNEI. V was cut by 7 bases and J by 8 bases, with 21 bases left in between. The CDR3 reads CASIPQEVSVKQYF. CDR3 nucleotides: TGTGCCAGCATCCCTCAGGAGGTATCGGTGAAGCAGTACTTC. The full variable domain, rest sourced from reference TRBV2 and TRBJ2-7, is EPEVTQTPSHQVTQMGQEVILRCVPISNHLYFYWYRQILGQKVEFLVSFYNNEISEKSEIFDDQFSVERPDGSNFTLKIRSTKLEDSAMYFCASIPQEVSVKQYFGPGTRLTVT.

The chain uses TRBV25-1 and TRBJ2-3; D is unclear. The length of the CDR3 is 13 residues. Germline CDR1 and CDR2: MGHDK and SYGVNS. Between the trimmed V and J ends, which lost 5 bases and 3 bases, there was a span of 9 bases. CDR3 coding DNA: TGTGCCAGCAGTCGAGGTAGAACAGATACGCAGTATTTT. This codes for CASSRGRTDTQYF.

The rearrangement uses TRBV5-6 and TRBJ2-7; 15 bases are a match to TRBD2. CDR1 SGHDT and CDR2 YYEEEE come from the germline V gene. V dropped 3 bases and J dropped 1; count of bases not matched to a gene: 5. This CDR3 contains 17 residues. As DNA, the CDR3 is TGTGCCAGCAGCTGGGGGACTAGCGGGAGGATTTCCTACGAGCAGTACTTC. Its protein is CASSWGTSGRISYEQYF.

This chain joins TRBV5-1 and TRBJ1-5; TRBD1 might be the D (5 bases). The germline V gene encodes CDR1 SGHRS and CDR2 YFSETQ. V was clipped by 3 bases and J by 2 bases, with 9 bases between them. This CDR3 is 14 amino acids long. CDR3 sequence (DNA): TGCGCCAGCAGCTCGGGGGATGGCAATCAGCCCCAGCATTTT. Protein sequence: CASSSGDGNQPQHF.

The chain uses TRBV5-8 and TRBJ2-1, with 10 bases identical to TRBD2. CDR3 length: 20 amino acids. CDR1 and CDR2 (germline): SGHTS, YDEGEE. The junction had 14 bases not matched to a gene; V was cut back by 0 bases and J by 2 bases. CDR3 DNA sequence: TGTGCCAGCAGCTTGGGGCTTCGAGGACTAGCGGCGCGACCCTACAATGAGCAGTTCTTC. Residues: CASSLGLRGLAARPYNEQFF.

This chain links TRBV7-2 with TRBJ1-1, with a possible D match to TRBD1 (5 bases). Germline-derived CDR1 and CDR2 are SGHTA and FQGNSA. Between the trimmed V and J ends, which lost 0 bases and 10 bases, there was a span of 15 bases. The CDR3 sequence is 14 residues long. CDR3: CASSLAPDSSSAFF. The CDR3, as DNA: TGTGCCAGCAGCTTAGCTCCAGACAGCTCCTCAGCTTTCTTT. Full variable domain (missing parts from reference TRBV7-2 and TRBJ1-1): GAGVSQSPSNKVTEKGKDVELRCDPISGHTALYWYRQSLGQGLEFLIYFQGNSAPDKSGLPSDRFSAERTGGSVSTLTIQRTQQEDSAVYLCASSLAPDSSSAFFGQGTRLTVV.

This clone was seen a single time. This chain links TRBV5-1 with TRBJ1-2; D not resolved. Germline V gene sequence: CDR1 SGHRS, CDR2 YFSETQ. The CDR3 loop spans 15 amino acids. V was clipped by 6 bases and J by 0 bases, with 15 bases between them. DNA for the CDR3: TGCGCCAGCACTAAGGCGGCGGGTTCTAACTATGGCTACACCTTC. Translating gives CASTKAAGSNYGYTF.

The rearrangement links TRBV28 to TRBJ2-5; 7 bases fit TRBD1. The trim removed 5 bases at V and 4 bases at J, leaving 10 bases unmatched. This CDR3 spans 15 amino acids. Looked up from germline, CDR1 is MDHEN and CDR2 is SYDVKM. This chain's CDR3 is CASSPFGTARETQYF. DNA for the CDR3: TGTGCCAGCAGTCCATTCGGGACAGCGAGAGAGACCCAGTACTTC.

The chain employs TRBV11-2 and TRBJ2-3; D might be TRBD2 (7 bases). Trimming removed 6 bases at V and 2 bases at J, with 18 bases between. Looked up from germline, CDR1 is SGHAT and CDR2 is FQNNGV. This CDR3 comprises 16 residues. The CDR3 region is CASSNNRGAVTDTQYF. The CDR3 nucleotides are TGTGCCAGCAGTAATAATCGGGGGGCGGTCACAGATACGCAGTATTTT. Using reference TRBV11-2 and TRBJ2-3 for the parts outside the CDR3, the full variable domain is EAGVAQSPRYKIIEKRQSVAFWCNPISGHATLYWYQQILGQGPKLLIQFQNNGVVDDSQLPKDRFSAERLKGVDSTLKIQPAKLEDSAVYLCASSNNRGAVTDTQYFGPGTRLTVL.

This rearrangement joins TRBV11-2 to TRBJ2-1, with D possibly TRBD1 on 5 matching bases. Between the trimmed V and J ends, which lost 3 bases and 0 bases, there was a span of 9 bases. Germline V lookup: CDR1 SGHAT, CDR2 FQNNGV. This CDR3 has 15 residues. The CDR3: CASSFSQGSYNEQFF. In DNA form, the CDR3 reads TGTGCCAGCAGCTTTTCGCAGGGCTCCTACAATGAGCAGTTCTTC.

The chain combines TRBV3-1 (or the pseudogene TRBV3-2) with TRBJ1-2; D may be TRBD1 (6 bases). CDR1 LGHDT and CDR2 YNNKEL come from the germline V gene (reference sequence). With 4 bases removed from V and 6 bases from J, the gap between germline ends came to 9 bases. This CDR3 region has 12 residues. Written as DNA, the CDR3 is TGTGCCAGCAGCCCGTCAGGGGATGGCTACACCTTC. As protein: CASSPSGDGYTF.

The V call is TRBV5-5, the J call TRBJ2-5, with a weak D call TRBD1 (6 bases). Germline V gene lookup returns CDR1 SGHKS and CDR2 YYEKEE (reference sequence). This CDR3 contains 13 residues. Between the trimmed V and J ends, which lost 4 bases and 1 base, there was a span of 8 bases. The CDR3: CASSRQAQETQYF. The CDR3 DNA follows: TGTGCCAGCAGCCGACAGGCCCAAGAGACCCAGTACTTC.

CDR3 region: CASSQVPQNNEKLFF. CDR3 coding DNA: TGCGCCAGCAGCCAAGTCCCCCAGAATAATGAAAAACTGTTTTTT. V usage is TRBV4-1 and J usage is TRBJ1-4; D unclear. Germline values: CDR1 MGHRA, CDR2 YSYEKL. The CDR3 totals 15 residues. Trimming shortened V by 1 base and J by 4 bases, and 10 bases separated the two germline ends.

The chain joins TRBV2 to TRBJ1-5, with 9 bases fitting TRBD1. Germline CDR1 and CDR2: SNHLY and FYNNEI. The CDR3 runs 13 residues. V trimming: 8 bases; J trimming: 4 bases; junction bases outside the gene matches: 3. As DNA, the CDR3 is TGTGCCAGCCGGACAGGGGTAAATCAGCCCCAGCATTTT. Translating it yields CASRTGVNQPQHF.

This clone occurred many times. V usage is TRBV28 and J usage is TRBJ2-1; TRBD2 agrees at 13 bases. Looked up from germline, CDR1 is MDHEN and CDR2 is SYDVKM. Losses at the gene ends were 3 bases for V and 4 bases for J; bases not matched to a gene: 9. This CDR3 contains 18 residues. The chain's CDR3 is CASSFRLAGGPSYNEQFF. As DNA, the CDR3 is TGTGCCAGCAGTTTCCGACTAGCGGGGGGTCCCTCGTACAATGAGCAGTTCTTC.

The chain joins TRBV28 to TRBJ2-6, with TRBD1 identical over 8 bases. Looked up from germline, CDR1 is MDHEN and CDR2 is SYDVKM. The V gene end was trimmed by 4 bases and the J gene end by 9 bases; junction bases not matched to a gene: 11. The CDR3 has 16 amino acids. The CDR3 DNA reads as TGTGCCAGCAGTTCCCCAGGGGGCGCGTTGGGCAACGTCCTGACTTTC. The encoded protein is CASSSPGGALGNVLTF.

This chain connects TRBV18 to TRBJ1-1, with D unresolved. Germline assignment: CDR1 KGHSH and CDR2 LQKENI. With 2 bases removed from V and 7 bases from J, the gap between germline ends came to 5 bases. The CDR3 covers 11 residues. The CDR3 coding sequence is TGTGCCAGCTCACCAGGCCTTGAAGCTTTCTTT. This sequence encodes CASSPGLEAFF.

The genes are TRBV27 and TRBJ2-1, with TRBD2 matching 8 bases. V lost 7 bases, J lost 4 bases, and 6 bases stayed unmatched. The germline V gene encodes CDR1 MNHEY and CDR2 SMNVEV (reference sequence). The CDR3 is made up of 14 amino acids. CDR3 nucleotides: TGTGCCAGCAAGCCCGGGAGGGAATACAATGAGCAGTTCTTC. It yields the protein CASKPGREYNEQFF.

This clone has only a few counts. The chain recombines TRBV12-3 or TRBV12-4 with TRBJ1-4, with D perhaps TRBD1 (5 bases). This CDR3 region has 13 residues. The V and J ends lost 7 bases and 6 bases respectively, with 12 bases between them. DNA of the CDR3: TGTGCCAGCACTAAGACAGTTGATGAAAAACTGTTTTTT. Its protein product is CASTKTVDEKLFF.

CDR3 in amino acids: CASSDLQGDTEAFF. In nucleotides, the CDR3 is TGTGCCAGCAGTGATTTACAGGGAGACACTGAAGCTTTCTTT. This sequence joins TRBV2 and TRBJ1-1, with TRBD1 as a possible D gene (6 bases). Per germline, CDR1 SNHLY and CDR2 FYNNEI. The CDR3 is 14 residues long. With 3 bases removed from V and 3 bases from J, the gap between germline ends came to 11 bases.

This sequence joins TRBV6-2 or TRBV6-3 and TRBJ1-1; weak D call: TRBD1 (5 bases). V gave up 4 bases and J gave up 0 bases, with 15 bases separating them. Germline CDR1 reads MNHEY; CDR2 reads SVGEGT. The CDR3 spans 16 residues. The CDR3 reads CASSFGGPGVNTEAFF. CDR3 DNA: TGTGCCAGCAGTTTTGGTGGGCCGGGGGTGAACACTGAAGCTTTCTTT.

In the case of this clone: The same CDR3 is also encoded by other DNA sequences in this sample. The rearrangement links TRBV27 to TRBJ2-7; no reliable D call. V lost 3 bases, J lost 0 bases, and 12 bases lay in between. This CDR3 region has 15 residues. CDR1 is MNHEY and CDR2 is SMNVEV in the germline V gene (reference sequence). CDR3 nucleotides: TGTGCCAGCAGTTTGACATCTCAGAGCTCCTACGAGCAGTACTTC. Protein: CASSLTSQSSYEQYF.